The rows below give T cell receptor beta chains drawn from one sample of a study of CD8 T cells in Susac syndrome. TCRdb reanalysed the immunoSEQ multiplex PCR reads using MiXCR and keeps one entry per CDR3 protein. The table lists 120,000 to 150,000 distinct CDR3 sequences, 94% of them singletons. Material for sequencing was CD4+ T cells from PBMCs. Receptor source: a human donor in good health. The CDR3 runs from the conserved cysteine through the conserved F or W. The order of the fields is clone size, V gene, J gene, D gene, CDR3 DNA, CDR3 protein. A D gene is named only where the DNA matches it firmly. Clone sizes are given selectively: once, few, many, or a class where the clone is expanded.

size: once; V: TRBV5-4; J: TRBJ2-7; D: TRBD2; DNA: TGTGCCAGCAGCTTACAGTCCGGGACTAGCACCCACGAGCAGTACTTC; CDR3: CASSLQSGTSTHEQYF
size: .; V: TRBV20-1; J: TRBJ2-1; D: TRBD2; DNA: TGCAGTGCTAGAGACCCGACTAGCGGGCGATCCTACAATGAGCAGTTCTTC; CDR3: CSARDPTSGRSYNEQFF
size: .; V: TRBV4-1; J: TRBJ2-3; D: TRBD2; DNA: TGCGCCAGCAGCCAAGGAGGAGGACTAGCGGGAGGGCCGACAGATACGCAGTATTTT; CDR3: CASSQGGGLAGGPTDTQYF
size: .; V: TRBV5-6; J: TRBJ2-1; D: .; DNA: TGTGCCAGCAGCAGGACGGCACTTGAGCAGTTCTTC; CDR3: CASSRTALEQFF
size: .; V: TRBV5-1; J: TRBJ2-5; D: TRBD2; DNA: TGCGCCAGCAGCCTAGCGACTAGCACAAAGGGAGAGACCCAGTACTTC; CDR3: CASSLATSTKGETQYF
size: .; V: TRBV10-3; J: TRBJ1-1; D: .; DNA: TGTGCCATCAGTGAAACTTCCGGGACGGACCCTGAAGCTTTCTTT; CDR3: CAISETSGTDPEAFF
size: .; V: TRBV28; J: TRBJ1-1; D: TRBD1; DNA: TGTGCCAGCAGTTCCCCAGGGGGGAACACTGAAGCTTTCTTT; CDR3: CASSSPGGNTEAFF
size: .; V: TRBV5-4; J: TRBJ2-4; D: .; DNA: TGTGCCAGCAGCTTGGCAGGGGCCGGGGGCATTCAGTACTTC; CDR3: CASSLAGAGGIQYF
size: .; V: TRBV4-1; J: TRBJ2-3; D: TRBD1; DNA: TGCGCCAGCAGGTCGGGACAGGGGGCTTTAGATACGCAGTATTTT; CDR3: CASRSGQGALDTQYF
size: .; V: TRBV5-1; J: TRBJ2-1; D: TRBD2; DNA: TGCGCCAGCAGCGCCCTGACTAGCTCCCCTCTTAATGAGCAGTTCTTC; CDR3: CASSALTSSPLNEQFF
size: .; V: TRBV19; J: TRBJ2-7; D: .; DNA: TGTGCCAGTAGTATGGTCGGCAGAATTTACGAGCAGTACTTC; CDR3: CASSMVGRIYEQYF
size: .; V: TRBV18; J: TRBJ1-4; D: .; DNA: TGTGCCAGCTCACCATTGAGACAGGCAGCTAATGAAAAACTGTTTTTT; CDR3: CASSPLRQAANEKLFF
size: .; V: TRBV25-1; J: TRBJ1-2; D: TRBD1; DNA: TGTGCCAGCAGTCCGACAGGGAGGGAGAGAAGCTACACCTTC; CDR3: CASSPTGRERSYTF
size: .; V: TRBV7-3; J: TRBJ2-3; D: TRBD2; DNA: TGTGCCAGCAGCTTAACCTCGGGCGGGAGGCATACGCAGTATTTT; CDR3: CASSLTSGGRHTQYF
size: .; V: TRBV5-1; J: TRBJ2-7; D: .; DNA: TGCGCCAGCAGCCTCGGGGACTTGATTAACTACGAGCAGTACTTC; CDR3: CASSLGDLINYEQYF
size: .; V: TRBV5-4; J: TRBJ2-1; D: TRBD2; DNA: TGTGCCAGCAGCTCACCGGGACTAGCGGGGAATGAGCAGTTCTTC; CDR3: CASSSPGLAGNEQFF
size: .; V: TRBV12-3/TRBV12-4; J: TRBJ2-7; D: .; DNA: TGTGCCAGCAGGAGTGGAGTCGCGACCTACGAGCAGTACTTC; CDR3: CASRSGVATYEQYF
size: few; V: TRBV20-1; J: TRBJ1-2; D: .; DNA: TGCAGTGCTAGAGATCCGGGGTTGGAAATCGGCTACACCTTC; CDR3: CSARDPGLEIGYTF
size: once; V: TRBV30; J: TRBJ2-7; D: .; DNA: TGTGCCTGGACCGGGACACCCTCCTACGAGCAGTACTTC; CDR3: CAWTGTPSYEQYF
size: .; V: TRBV19; J: TRBJ1-1; D: TRBD1; DNA: TGTGCCAGTAAAGGGGGCGAGCAGGAAGCTTTCTTT; CDR3: CASKGGEQEAFF
size: .; V: TRBV7-9; J: TRBJ1-1; D: TRBD1; DNA: TGTGCCAGCAGCGCCAGACAGGGGACCACTGAAGCTTTCTTT; CDR3: CASSARQGTTEAFF
size: .; V: TRBV9; J: TRBJ2-5; D: .; DNA: TGTGCCAGCAGCCTCTGGACGGACCAAGAGACCCAGTACTTC; CDR3: CASSLWTDQETQYF
size: .; V: TRBV5-1; J: TRBJ2-7; D: .; DNA: TGCGCCAGCAGCTGGGACGGAACCTACGAGCAGTACTTC; CDR3: CASSWDGTYEQYF
size: .; V: TRBV19; J: TRBJ2-7; D: TRBD1; DNA: TGTGCCAGTAGTATGTACCGGGACAGTCGCTACGAGCAGTACTTC; CDR3: CASSMYRDSRYEQYF
size: .; V: TRBV27; J: TRBJ1-1; D: TRBD1; DNA: TGTGCCAGCAGTTTATCCCCACGACAGGGGGGAATGGACACTGAAGCTTTCTTT; CDR3: CASSLSPRQGGMDTEAFF
size: .; V: TRBV20-1; J: TRBJ2-7; D: .; DNA: TGCAGTGCTATGGCGGACCTAGGTGAGCAGTACTTC; CDR3: CSAMADLGEQYF
size: once; V: TRBV20-1; J: TRBJ2-4; D: .; DNA: TGCAGTGCTTCCCAGGGGGGGGCTAGCGGAGCCAAAAACATTCAGTACTTC; CDR3: CSASQGGASGAKNIQYF
size: .; V: TRBV7-9; J: TRBJ1-1; D: .; DNA: TGTGCCAGCAGCTTAGGGTCGGCAGTGAGCTTGAACACTGAAGCTTTCTTT; CDR3: CASSLGSAVSLNTEAFF
size: .; V: TRBV5-1; J: TRBJ1-2; D: TRBD1; DNA: TGCGCCAGCAGCTTGAACAGGGGGGCGCGCTACACCTTC; CDR3: CASSLNRGARYTF
size: .; V: TRBV7-9; J: TRBJ2-6; D: TRBD1; DNA: TGTGCCAGCAGCAGGGGGAGGACAGGGGTCCTGGGGGCCAACGTCCTGACTTTC; CDR3: CASSRGRTGVLGANVLTF
size: .; V: TRBV5-1; J: TRBJ2-5; D: .; DNA: TGCGCCAGTTCCCTAGCGTTGGTGGAGACCCAGTACTTC; CDR3: CASSLALVETQYF
size: .; V: TRBV2; J: TRBJ2-6; D: .; DNA: TGTGCCAGCAGTGAAGTGGCTGGGGCCAACGTCCTGACTTTC; CDR3: CASSEVAGANVLTF
size: .; V: TRBV3-1; J: TRBJ2-7; D: .; DNA: TGTGCCAGCAGCCAAGCCACAGGCTACGAGCAGTACTTC; CDR3: CASSQATGYEQYF
size: once; V: TRBV2; J: TRBJ2-7; D: .; DNA: TGTGCCAGCAGTGACACAGCCTGGGTCTCCTACGAGCAGTACTTC; CDR3: CASSDTAWVSYEQYF
size: .; V: TRBV7-3; J: TRBJ2-1; D: .; DNA: TGTGCCAGCAGCCCCGCGGTACCGGCTTCGGGCAATGAGCAGTTCTTC; CDR3: CASSPAVPASGNEQFF
size: .; V: TRBV15; J: TRBJ1-1; D: .; DNA: TGTGCCACCAGCAGTGGGTACAAGAATGAAGCTTTCTTT; CDR3: CATSSGYKNEAFF
size: .; V: TRBV20-1; J: TRBJ2-5; D: TRBD2; DNA: TGCAGTGCTAGAGCCGCGGTTAGCGGGGGGGAGACCCAGTACTTC; CDR3: CSARAAVSGGETQYF
size: .; V: TRBV5-1; J: TRBJ2-7; D: .; DNA: TGCGCCAGCAGCCCGTCAAGGCAGGCCCCCTACGAGCAGTACTTC; CDR3: CASSPSRQAPYEQYF
size: .; V: TRBV12-3/TRBV12-4; J: TRBJ2-1; D: TRBD1; DNA: TGTGCCAGCAGTACCCCCCGGACAGGGGGCTCCTACAATGAGCAGTTCTTC; CDR3: CASSTPRTGGSYNEQFF
size: .; V: TRBV6-5; J: TRBJ1-2; D: TRBD1; DNA: TGTGCCAGCAGTTCCATCCTCGACAGGGTTTATGGCTACACCTTC; CDR3: CASSSILDRVYGYTF
size: .; V: TRBV15; J: TRBJ1-2; D: TRBD1; DNA: TGTGCCACCAGCAGAGATATGCAGTTGGCAGGGGGCTATGGCTACACCTTC; CDR3: CATSRDMQLAGGYGYTF
size: .; V: TRBV4-1; J: TRBJ1-2; D: TRBD1; DNA: TGCGCCAGCAGCCAAACAGGGGGCGGTTACTATGGCTACACCTTC; CDR3: CASSQTGGGYYGYTF
size: .; V: TRBV12-5; J: TRBJ2-1; D: .; DNA: TGTGCTAGTGGTTTGGTGGGGGCCAGCAGGAATGAGCAGTTCTTC; CDR3: CASGLVGASRNEQFF
size: .; V: TRBV9; J: TRBJ2-3; D: .; DNA: TGTGCCAGCAGCGTAAGTTCAGTGAGCACAGATACGCAGTATTTT; CDR3: CASSVSSVSTDTQYF
size: .; V: TRBV24-1; J: TRBJ2-1; D: TRBD2; DNA: TGTGCCACCAGTGACCCGGCCCGGACTAGCGCCAATGAGCAGTTCTTC; CDR3: CATSDPARTSANEQFF
size: .; V: TRBV10-3; J: TRBJ2-3; D: TRBD2; DNA: TGTGCCATACGGACTAGCGGGGTTAGCACAGATACGCAGTATTTT; CDR3: CAIRTSGVSTDTQYF
size: .; V: TRBV7-9; J: TRBJ1-4; D: TRBD1; DNA: TGTGCCAGCAGCTCACGGACAGGGACTAATGAAAAACTGTTTTTT; CDR3: CASSSRTGTNEKLFF
size: .; V: TRBV5-1; J: TRBJ2-2; D: .; DNA: TGCGCCAGCAGCTTGGGGGAGTTGTCCGGGGAGCTGTTTTTT; CDR3: CASSLGELSGELFF
size: .; V: TRBV20-1; J: TRBJ1-2; D: .; DNA: TGCAGTGCTAGAGTCGGCAGGGAGGTCTATGGCTACACCTTC; CDR3: CSARVGREVYGYTF
size: .; V: TRBV6-4; J: TRBJ1-2; D: TRBD1; DNA: TGTGCCAGCAGTGACCGGACAGGGGGCTATGGCTACACCTTC; CDR3: CASSDRTGGYGYTF
size: .; V: TRBV19; J: TRBJ1-2; D: .; DNA: TGTGCCAGTACAGGAGGGCGGATTGGCTACACCTTC; CDR3: CASTGGRIGYTF
size: .; V: TRBV6-6; J: TRBJ1-2; D: TRBD1; DNA: TGTGCCAGCAGAGTAAGAGACAGGGGGTCCTATGGCTACACCTTC; CDR3: CASRVRDRGSYGYTF
size: .; V: TRBV6-1; J: TRBJ1-5; D: .; DNA: TGTGCCAGCAGTCCACGACCACAGGGCCATAGCAATCAGCCCCAGCATTTT; CDR3: CASSPRPQGHSNQPQHF
size: .; V: TRBV5-1; J: TRBJ2-3; D: TRBD2; DNA: TGCGCCAGGAAACGACTAGCGGCAAGCACAGATACGCAGTATTTT; CDR3: CARKRLAASTDTQYF